The rows below give T cell receptor beta chains drawn from one sample of a study of vaccination effects on CD4 cells after COVID-19. Some clones are missing from TCRdb's copy, which holds only in-frame ones; the method was immunoSEQ multiplex PCR. This sample has roughly 34,000 clones, with around three quarters found just once. The antigens for these receptors are not known. The material was CD4+ T cells from PBMCs cultured without peptide, obtained before COVID-19 vaccination. The receptors originated from a human donor who received a COVID-19 vaccine. The CDR3 runs from the conserved cysteine through the conserved F or W. A D gene is named only where the DNA matches it firmly. Some rows have no size entry. The others give once, few or many, or a class for an expanded clone.

j_call clone_size v_call d_call cdr3_nt cdr3_aa
TRBJ1-2 NA TRBV6-6 NA TGTGCCAGCAGCCTAGCCGCGGACTATGGCTACACCTTC CASSLAADYGYTF
TRBJ2-7 NA TRBV7-2 TRBD2 TGTGCCAGCAGCTTAGCGAGGACTAGTGGAAGCTACGAGCAGTACTTC CASSLARTSGSYEQYF
TRBJ2-5 NA TRBV29-1 NA TGCAGCGCTAACCTAGTGGGAGAGACCCAGTACTTC CSANLVGETQYF
TRBJ1-5 once TRBV12-3/TRBV12-4 TRBD1 TGTGCCAGCAGCGGACAGGGGGATCAGCCCCAGCATTTT CASSGQGDQPQHF
TRBJ1-2 NA TRBV30 TRBD1 TGTGCCTGGCATGACCGGGACAGGGGCTTGGGCCTCTATGGCTACACCTTC CAWHDRDRGLGLYGYTF
TRBJ2-2 NA TRBV12-5 NA TGTGCTAGTGGTTTGGAGAACACCGGGGAGCTGTTTTTT CASGLENTGELFF
TRBJ1-3 NA TRBV11-2 NA TGTGCCAGCAGCGACCGAGTTACTGGAAACACCATATATTTT CASSDRVTGNTIYF
TRBJ2-2 few TRBV27 TRBD1 TGTGCCAGCAGCTACGGGACAGTACGCACCGGGGAGCTGTTTTTT CASSYGTVRTGELFF
TRBJ1-4 NA TRBV6-1 NA TGTGCCAGCAGTGAAAGTGGCTGGGGGCGGTTGGATGAAAAACTGTTTTTT CASSESGWGRLDEKLFF
TRBJ1-1 NA TRBV6-5 NA TGTGCCAGCAGCGCCGAGGGGGTGGGGACTGAAGCTTTCTTT CASSAEGVGTEAFF
TRBJ1-2 few TRBV6-5 NA TGTGCCAGCGGTCGGGACGGATCTAACTATGGCTACACCTTC CASGRDGSNYGYTF
TRBJ2-7 NA TRBV6-5 TRBD1 TGTGCCAGCAGCCGGGACAGGGGGCCCTCCTACGAGCAGTACTTC CASSRDRGPSYEQYF
TRBJ2-1 few TRBV19 TRBD2 TGTGCCAGTAATAGCGGGAGGGAGGGTAGTGAGCAGTTCTTC CASNSGREGSEQFF
TRBJ2-5 NA TRBV7-9 TRBD2 TGTGCCAGCAGCTTATACGGGGGAGGGCCAGAGACCCAGTACTTC CASSLYGGGPETQYF
TRBJ1-6 few TRBV7-9 TRBD1 TGTGCCAGCAGCTTAGTAGGGACAGGGGGCATGGTTTCACCCCTCCACTTT CASSLVGTGGMVSPLHF
TRBJ2-5 NA TRBV5-8 TRBD2 TGTGCCAGCAGCTTTAGCGGGAGGCCCAATCAGATCCAAGAGACCCAGTACTTC CASSFSGRPNQIQETQYF
TRBJ2-5 NA TRBV18 NA TGTGCCAGCTCCCAGGGGAGCCAAGAGACCCAGTACTTC CASSQGSQETQYF
TRBJ2-7 NA TRBV24-1 NA TGTGCCACCAGTGATTTGAGCCACGACGAGCAGTACTTC CATSDLSHDEQYF
TRBJ2-7 few TRBV6-5 TRBD2 TGTGCCAGCAGTTACTCGACGGGACTAACCTACGAGCAGTACTTC CASSYSTGLTYEQYF
TRBJ2-1 few TRBV11-2 TRBD2 TGTGCCAGCAGCTTACCAGCGGGGCCCGATGAGCAGTTCTTC CASSLPAGPDEQFF
TRBJ2-2 NA TRBV5-1 TRBD1 TGCGCCAGCAGCTTCGGGATAGGGACAGGGACGAACACCGGGGAGCTGTTTTTT CASSFGIGTGTNTGELFF
TRBJ2-7 NA TRBV20-1 NA TGCAGTGCTAGACAGGACTACGAGCAGTACTTC CSARQDYEQYF
TRBJ1-4 once TRBV5-1 NA TGCGCCAGCAGCTCGGCACTTAGAGGGGAAAAACTGTTTTTT CASSSALRGEKLFF
TRBJ1-2 NA TRBV6-6 TRBD1 TGTGCCAGCACTTACGGACAGGGGGTTTCTGGCTACACCTTC CASTYGQGVSGYTF
TRBJ2-1 NA TRBV7-2 TRBD2 TGTGCCAGCACCCTCACTAGCGGGGGGGCCTATGAGCAGTTCTTC CASTLTSGGAYEQFF
TRBJ1-6 NA TRBV3-1/TRBV3-2 NA TGTGCCAGCAGCGTAACGACAGACTATAATTCACCCCTCCACTTT CASSVTTDYNSPLHF
TRBJ2-1 NA TRBV9 TRBD2 TGTGCCAGCAGCGTAGGGGGACTAGCGGGGTCCAATGAGCAGTTCTTC CASSVGGLAGSNEQFF
TRBJ2-1 once TRBV6-5 TRBD2 TGTGCCAGCGGCGGCGGGGGGGCCAGCGGGAATGAGCAGTTCTTC CASGGGGASGNEQFF
TRBJ2-1 NA TRBV3-1/TRBV3-2 NA TGTGCCAGCAGCCAAGTGCTTCAATCGGGGAATGAGCAGTTCTTC CASSQVLQSGNEQFF
TRBJ2-7 NA TRBV5-1 NA TGCGCCAGCAGCTTGGCGGGACCGCGGGGTGGAGAGCAGTACTTC CASSLAGPRGGEQYF
TRBJ1-2 NA TRBV7-2 NA TGTGCCAGCAGCTTAGGGGGACGGGGGAACTATGGCTACACCTTC CASSLGGRGNYGYTF
TRBJ2-1 NA TRBV5-1 NA TGCGCCAGCAGCTTGGCCCCAACGATCGGGAGAGCGGAGATCAACAATGAGCAGTTCTTC CASSLAPTIGRAEINNEQFF
TRBJ2-5 NA TRBV5-6 TRBD1 TGTGCCAGCAGCACTCCGGGACAGGGAGAAGAGACCCAGTACTTC CASSTPGQGEETQYF
TRBJ1-3 NA TRBV5-1 NA TGCGCCAGCAGCTTGGAGTGGTCTGGAAACACCATATATTTT CASSLEWSGNTIYF
TRBJ2-1 NA TRBV2 TRBD2 TGTGCCAGCAGTGAAAGCGGGGGGCCGACCTCCTACAATGAGCAGTTCTTC CASSESGGPTSYNEQFF
TRBJ2-1 once TRBV6-1 NA TGTGCCAGCAGTGAACTTGAAGGGGGAAGGAATGAGCAGTTCTTC CASSELEGGRNEQFF
TRBJ2-3 few TRBV12-3/TRBV12-4 NA TGTGCCAGCCGATTTAGCACAGATACGCAGTATTTT CASRFSTDTQYF
TRBJ2-5 few TRBV9 NA TGTGCCAGCAGCGTAGCTGTGGGCAGCCAAGAGACCCAGTACTTC CASSVAVGSQETQYF
TRBJ1-2 NA TRBV20-1 NA TGCAGTGCTGGGCGCAACTATGGCTACACCTTC CSAGRNYGYTF
TRBJ1-4 NA TRBV14 NA TGTGCCAGCAGCCAAGCTGGCAGGGGTAATGAAAAACTGTTTTTT CASSQAGRGNEKLFF
TRBJ1-2 few TRBV20-1 NA TGCAGTGCTAGTGGGAGCACTAACTATGGCTACACCTTC CSASGSTNYGYTF
TRBJ2-3 NA TRBV6-5 NA TGTGCCAGCAGTTACCACAGCAGCACAGATACGCAGTATTTT CASSYHSSTDTQYF